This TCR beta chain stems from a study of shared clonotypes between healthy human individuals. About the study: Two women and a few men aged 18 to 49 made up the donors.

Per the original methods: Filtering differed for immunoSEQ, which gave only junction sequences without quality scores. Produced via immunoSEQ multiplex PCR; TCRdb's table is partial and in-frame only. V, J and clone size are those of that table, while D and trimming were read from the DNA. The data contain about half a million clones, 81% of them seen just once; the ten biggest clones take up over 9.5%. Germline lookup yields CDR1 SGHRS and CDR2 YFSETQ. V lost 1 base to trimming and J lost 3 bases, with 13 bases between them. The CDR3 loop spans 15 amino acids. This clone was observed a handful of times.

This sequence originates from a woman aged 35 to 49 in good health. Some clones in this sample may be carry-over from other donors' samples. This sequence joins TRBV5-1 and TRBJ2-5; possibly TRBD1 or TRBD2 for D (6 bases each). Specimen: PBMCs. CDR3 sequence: CASSLSGAAEETQYF. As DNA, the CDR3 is TGCGCCAGCAGCTTGTCGGGGGCAGCTGAAGAGACCCAGTACTTC.